The present T cell receptor beta chain was sequenced within a study of radiotherapy plus CTLA-4 blockade in lung cancer. At the level of the study: For approximately 19% of patients, objective responses occurred, and about 34% had disease control.

Focal radiation plus CTLA-4 blockade with ipilimumab was given to patients with chemo-refractory metastatic non-small-cell lung cancer. The method was immunoSEQ multiplex PCR; TCRdb's version includes in-frame clones alone and lacks a portion of them. The table has roughly 100,000 clones, approximately 87% seen once. With respect to this clone: Antigen specificity is unknown.

Findings and limits, study-wide: Reportedly, early blood T cell clone dynamics best predicted response, with interferon-beta. An expansion of tumor-derived TCR clones occurred in blood after radiotherapy plus ipilimumab.

The receptor comes from a human donor with non-small cell lung cancer that progressed on radiotherapy plus ipilimumab. Some clones in this sample may be carry-over from other donors' samples. The sequenced sample was peripheral blood, obtained from a patient treated with radiotherapy plus ipilimumab.

The CDR3 DNA reads TGTGCCAGCAGCCCGCCTCGGTCGGGGGACACTGAAGCTTTCTTT. Translated: CASSPPRSGDTEAFF. This chain connects TRBV4-2 to TRBJ1-1; D might be TRBD1 (5 bases). The germline CDR1 and CDR2 sequences are LGHNA and YNFKEQ. This CDR3 spans 15 amino acids. Trimming cost V 4 bases and J 3 bases, with 15 bases left between them.